Listed below are T cell receptor beta chains from one sample, sequenced in a study of response to subunit inactivated influenza vaccine. TCRdb ran MiXCR on the RT-PCR reads and lists one entry per CDR3 protein. The data hold fewer than 400,000 distinct CDR3 sequences, with about a fifth observed a single time. The source was PBMCs from blood, collected less than 22 months after vaccination. These receptors originate from a man between 45 and 75 years old who received an inactivated influenza vaccine. CDR3s include the opening cysteine and the closing phenylalanine or tryptophan. D genes are given only for firm matches. For some rows the clone size is stated as once, few or many, or as a class when expanded; others skip it.

j_gene,v_gene,abundance,d_gene,CDR3nt,CDR3aa
TRBJ1-5,TRBV6-1,many,.,TGTGCCAGCAGTGAATGGGACGAGCCCCAGCATTTT,CASSEWDEPQHF
TRBJ2-1,TRBV11-3,.,.,TGTGCCAGCAGCTCGGCACGGGTGGGTGAGCAGTTCTTC,CASSSARVGEQFF
TRBJ2-1,TRBV4-3,.,TRBD2,TGCGCCAGCAGCCAGGGAGCGGGGGGGTATACCTACAATGAGCAGTTCTTC,CASSQGAGGYTYNEQFF
TRBJ1-6,TRBV20-1,few,.,TGCAGTGCGGGAGCCCTCCGTACCCTCCACTTT,CSAGALRTLHF
TRBJ1-5,TRBV10-3,.,TRBD1,TGTGCCATCAGTTCCGGGACAGATAGCAATCAGCCCCAGCATTTT,CAISSGTDSNQPQHF
TRBJ1-5,TRBV7-2,.,.,TGTGCCAGCAGCTTAGTCAACGCCGGCCCTCAGCCCCAGCATTTT,CASSLVNAGPQPQHF
TRBJ1-2,TRBV4-3,.,TRBD1,TGCGCCAGCAGCCGTGACCGGGACAGGGGATCTGGCTACACCTTC,CASSRDRDRGSGYTF
TRBJ2-1,TRBV5-6,.,.,TGTGCCAGCAGCCCGGGACATCTCTCCTACAATGAGCAGTTCTTC,CASSPGHLSYNEQFF
TRBJ1-1,TRBV20-1,few,.,TGCAGTGCTAGGGGGTCAGGGGAAACTGAAGCTTTCTTT,CSARGSGETEAFF
TRBJ1-2,TRBV20-1,few,.,TGCAGTGCTAGACAAGCGGGCTATGGCTACACCTTC,CSARQAGYGYTF
TRBJ1-2,TRBV7-2,few,.,TGTGCCAGCAGCCAAGGGACGGGCGCTGTGGGCTACACCTTC,CASSQGTGAVGYTF
TRBJ2-5,TRBV6-2/TRBV6-3,few,TRBD2,TGTGCCAGCAAGAGCGGGAGGGTGGAGACCCAGTACTTC,CASKSGRVETQYF
TRBJ1-1,TRBV7-2,.,.,TGTGCCAGCAGCTTAGGAGGTCCAGGGGTGAGCACTGAAGCTTTCTTT,CASSLGGPGVSTEAFF
TRBJ1-2,TRBV7-2,many,.,TGTGCCAGCAGCGCCCCAAGGTTGCTCTACTATGGCTACACCTTC,CASSAPRLLYYGYTF
TRBJ2-7,TRBV20-1,few,TRBD2,TGCAGTGCTATGCGGGGGACCTACGAGCAGTACTTC,CSAMRGTYEQYF
TRBJ2-7,TRBV29-1,once,TRBD2,TGCAGCGTTGACTGGGGACTAGCGGGAGTCAAGCAGTACTTC,CSVDWGLAGVKQYF
TRBJ1-6,TRBV20-1,.,TRBD1,TGCAGTGCCCGACAGGGAAGCTCCTATAATTCACCCCTCCACTTT,CSARQGSSYNSPLHF
TRBJ2-5,TRBV3-1,many,.,TGTGCCAGCAGCCAACAAGAGACCCAGTACTTC,CASSQQETQYF
TRBJ1-2,TRBV5-1,few,.,TGCGCCAGCAGCTTGGATTTTATACACAGGAAAGACTATGGCTACACCTTC,CASSLDFIHRKDYGYTF
TRBJ1-2,TRBV5-4,many,.,TGTGCCAGCAGCGAAAACCCGGTGACGGGCTACACCTTC,CASSENPVTGYTF
TRBJ2-3,TRBV4-2,few,.,TGTGCCAGCAGCCAAGATGCGAGTCCCACAGATACGCAGTATTTT,CASSQDASPTDTQYF
TRBJ1-2,TRBV29-1,many,.,TGCAGCATTTATGGGGCCGACGGCTACACCTTC,CSIYGADGYTF
TRBJ1-2,TRBV9,few,.,TGTGCCAGCAGCCCGCAAGGTACGCGGCTTTATGGCTACACCTTC,CASSPQGTRLYGYTF